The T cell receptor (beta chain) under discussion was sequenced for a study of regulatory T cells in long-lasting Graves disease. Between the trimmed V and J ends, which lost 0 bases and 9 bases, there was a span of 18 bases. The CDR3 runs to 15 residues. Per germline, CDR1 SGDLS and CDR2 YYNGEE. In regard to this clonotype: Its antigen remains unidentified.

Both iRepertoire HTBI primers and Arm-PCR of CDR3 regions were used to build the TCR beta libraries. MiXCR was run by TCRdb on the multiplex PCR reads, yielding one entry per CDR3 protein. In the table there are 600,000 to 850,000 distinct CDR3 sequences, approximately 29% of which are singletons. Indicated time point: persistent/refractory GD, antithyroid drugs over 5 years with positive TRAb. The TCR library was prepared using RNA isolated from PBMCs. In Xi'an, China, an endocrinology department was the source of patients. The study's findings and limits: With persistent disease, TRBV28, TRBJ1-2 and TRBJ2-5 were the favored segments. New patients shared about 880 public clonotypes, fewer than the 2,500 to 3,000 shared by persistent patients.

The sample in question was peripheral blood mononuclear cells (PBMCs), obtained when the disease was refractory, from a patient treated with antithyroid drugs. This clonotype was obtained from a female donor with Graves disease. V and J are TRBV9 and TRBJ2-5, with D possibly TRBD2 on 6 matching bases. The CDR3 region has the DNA TGTGCCAGCAGCGTAGCCCCAGTCGGGGGTTTGCCCCAGTACTTC. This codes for CASSVAPVGGLPQYF.